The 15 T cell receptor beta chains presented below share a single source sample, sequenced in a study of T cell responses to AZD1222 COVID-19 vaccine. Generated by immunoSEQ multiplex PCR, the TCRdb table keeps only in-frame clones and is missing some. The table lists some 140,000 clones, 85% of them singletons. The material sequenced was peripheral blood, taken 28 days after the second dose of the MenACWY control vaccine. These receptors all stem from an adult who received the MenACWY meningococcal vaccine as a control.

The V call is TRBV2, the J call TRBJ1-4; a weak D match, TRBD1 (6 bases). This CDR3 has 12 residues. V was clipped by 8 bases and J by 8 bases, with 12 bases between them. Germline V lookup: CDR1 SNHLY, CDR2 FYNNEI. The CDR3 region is CASASGEEKLFF. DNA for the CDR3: TGTGCCAGCGCCTCAGGGGAAGAAAAACTGTTTTTT.

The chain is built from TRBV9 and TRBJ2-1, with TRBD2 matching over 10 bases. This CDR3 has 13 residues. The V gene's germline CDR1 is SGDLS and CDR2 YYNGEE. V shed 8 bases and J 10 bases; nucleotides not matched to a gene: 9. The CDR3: CASTLAGVGEQFF. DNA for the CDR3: TGTGCCAGTACCCTAGCGGGAGTGGGAGAGCAGTTCTTC.

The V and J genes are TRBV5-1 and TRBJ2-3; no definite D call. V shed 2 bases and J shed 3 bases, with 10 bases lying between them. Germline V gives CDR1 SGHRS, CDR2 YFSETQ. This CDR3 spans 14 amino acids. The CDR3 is CASSFGTTTDTQYF. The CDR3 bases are TGCGCCAGCAGCTTCGGAACAACTACAGATACGCAGTATTTT.

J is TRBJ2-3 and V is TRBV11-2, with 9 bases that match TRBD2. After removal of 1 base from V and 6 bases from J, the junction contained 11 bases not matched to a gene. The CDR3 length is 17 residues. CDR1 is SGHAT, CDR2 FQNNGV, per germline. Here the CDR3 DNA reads TGTGCCAGCAGCTTAGGAGGCCTTGCGGGGGGGGGCGATACGCAGTATTTT. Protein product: CASSLGGLAGGGDTQYF.

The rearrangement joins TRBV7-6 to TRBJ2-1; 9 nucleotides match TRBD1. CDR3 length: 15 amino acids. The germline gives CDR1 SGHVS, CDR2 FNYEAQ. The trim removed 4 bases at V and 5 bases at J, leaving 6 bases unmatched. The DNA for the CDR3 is TGTGCCAGCAGCTCCGGGACAGGGACACACAATGAGCAGTTCTTC. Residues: CASSSGTGTHNEQFF.

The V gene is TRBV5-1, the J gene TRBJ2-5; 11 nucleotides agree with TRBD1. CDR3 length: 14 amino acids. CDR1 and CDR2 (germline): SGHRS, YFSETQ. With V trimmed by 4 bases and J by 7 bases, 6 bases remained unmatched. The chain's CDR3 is CASSPGQGARTQYF. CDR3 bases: TGCGCCAGCAGCCCCGGACAGGGGGCTCGGACCCAGTACTTC.

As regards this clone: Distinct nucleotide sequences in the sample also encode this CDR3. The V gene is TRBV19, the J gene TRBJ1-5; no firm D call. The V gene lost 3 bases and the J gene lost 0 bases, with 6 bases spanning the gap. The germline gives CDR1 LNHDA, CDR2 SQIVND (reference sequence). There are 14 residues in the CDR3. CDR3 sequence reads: CASSIRDSNQPQHF. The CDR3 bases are TGTGCCAGTAGTATTCGGGATAGCAATCAGCCCCAGCATTTT.

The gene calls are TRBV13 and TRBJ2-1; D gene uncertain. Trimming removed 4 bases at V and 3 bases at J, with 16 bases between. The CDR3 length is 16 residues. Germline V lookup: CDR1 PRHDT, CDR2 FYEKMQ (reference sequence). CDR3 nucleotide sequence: TGTGCCAGCAGCTCGCCCGGGCCCTTAGGCTACAATGAGCAGTTCTTC. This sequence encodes CASSSPGPLGYNEQFF.

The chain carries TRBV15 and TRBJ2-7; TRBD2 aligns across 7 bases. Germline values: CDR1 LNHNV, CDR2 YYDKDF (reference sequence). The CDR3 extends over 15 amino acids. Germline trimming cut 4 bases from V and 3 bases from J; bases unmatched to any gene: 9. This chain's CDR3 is CATSKNRGGGYEQYF. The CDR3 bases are TGTGCCACCAGCAAAAACCGGGGCGGGGGCTACGAGCAGTACTTC.

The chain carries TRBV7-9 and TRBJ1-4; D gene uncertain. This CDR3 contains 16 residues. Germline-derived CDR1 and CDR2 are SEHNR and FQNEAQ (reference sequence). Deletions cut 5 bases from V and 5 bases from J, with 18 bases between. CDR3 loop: CASSAEREGYNEKLFF. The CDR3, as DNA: TGTGCCAGCAGCGCCGAGAGGGAGGGCTACAATGAAAAACTGTTTTTT. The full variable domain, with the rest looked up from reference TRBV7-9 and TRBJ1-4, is DTGVSQNPRHKITKRGQNVTFRCDPISEHNRLYWYRQTLGQGPEFLTYFQNEAQLEKSRLLSDRFSAERPKGSFSTLEIQRTEQGDSAMYLCASSAEREGYNEKLFFGSGTQLSVL.

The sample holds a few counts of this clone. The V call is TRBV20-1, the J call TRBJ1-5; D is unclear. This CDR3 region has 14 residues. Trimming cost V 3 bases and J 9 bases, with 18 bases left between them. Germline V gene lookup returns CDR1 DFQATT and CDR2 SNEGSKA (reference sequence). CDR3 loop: CSASGVSTLGPQHF. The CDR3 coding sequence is TGCAGTGCTAGTGGGGTTTCGACCCTCGGGCCCCAGCATTTT.

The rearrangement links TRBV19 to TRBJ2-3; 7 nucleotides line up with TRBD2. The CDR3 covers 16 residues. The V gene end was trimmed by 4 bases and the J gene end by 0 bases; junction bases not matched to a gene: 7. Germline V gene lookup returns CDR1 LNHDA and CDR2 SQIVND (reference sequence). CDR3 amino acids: CASSKRAGPSTDTQYF. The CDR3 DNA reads TGTGCCAGTAGTAAACGAGCGGGGCCCAGCACAGATACGCAGTATTTT.

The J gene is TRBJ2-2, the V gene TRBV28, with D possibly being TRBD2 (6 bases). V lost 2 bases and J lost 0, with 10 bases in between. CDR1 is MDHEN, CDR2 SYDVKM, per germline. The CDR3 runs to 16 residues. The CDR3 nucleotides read TGTGCCAGCAGTTTAGTCGGGGGAGCGAACACCGGGGAGCTGTTTTTT. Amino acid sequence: CASSLVGGANTGELFF.

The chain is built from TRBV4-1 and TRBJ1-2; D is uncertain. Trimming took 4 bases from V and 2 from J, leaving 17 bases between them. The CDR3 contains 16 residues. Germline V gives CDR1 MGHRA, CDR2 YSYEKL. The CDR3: CASSPTARSQNYGYTF. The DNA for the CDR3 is TGCGCCAGCAGCCCCACGGCCCGATCACAAAACTATGGCTACACCTTC.

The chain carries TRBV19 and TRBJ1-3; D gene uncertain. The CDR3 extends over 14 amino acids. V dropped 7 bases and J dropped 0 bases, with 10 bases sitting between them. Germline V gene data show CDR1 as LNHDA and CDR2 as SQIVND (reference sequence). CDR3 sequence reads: CASMAIPSGNTIYF. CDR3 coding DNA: TGTGCCAGTATGGCCATACCCTCTGGAAACACCATATATTTT.